The clone carrying this T cell receptor (beta chain) was counted at least ten times. The V end lost 0 bases, the J end lost 2 bases, and 21 bases lay between the germline ends. CDR1 and CDR2 (germline): LNHNV, YYDKDF (reference sequence). CDR3 size: 19 residues. The data were taken from a study of T cells in Graves' hyperthyroidism and ophthalmopathy. RNA transcripts gave rise to amplified TCR beta CDR3 regions. An initial round of RT-PCR targeting the TCR CDR3 relied on the HTBI primer set. MiXCR was run by TCRdb on the multiplex PCR reads, yielding one entry per CDR3 protein. The data contain approximately 690,000 distinct CDR3 sequences, approximately 14% of them singletons. The PBMCs had their origin in 10 ml of fresh peripheral blood.

Sequenced input: blood. The TCR comes from a woman between 45 and 60 years old with Graves' ophthalmopathy. The genes are TRBV15 and TRBJ2-3, with D perhaps TRBD1 or TRBD2 (5 bases each). The CDR3 loop reads CATSRDNWDPIPLTDTQYF. The CDR3 DNA reads as TGTGCCACCAGCAGAGATAATTGGGACCCTATCCCGCTCACAGATACGCAGTATTTT.